The entry that follows covers one T cell receptor beta chain sequence. Its specificity is not known. This record comes from a study of cytomegalovirus exposure and HLA in healthy donors. The study, taken as a whole, reports: About 180 TCR beta chains were listed as cytomegalovirus-associated.

The PCR was carried out with 60 Vbeta primers and 13 Jbeta primers. The repertoire was sequenced with immunoSEQ multiplex PCR; TCRdb's copy has only in-frame clones and lacks some. This sample has some 110,000 clones, with over 80% found just once. The CDR3 runs to 14 residues. Trimming took 3 bases from V and 2 from J, leaving 11 bases between them. The germline V gene encodes CDR1 SGHDT and CDR2 YYEEEE. The rearrangement links TRBV5-6 to TRBJ1-1; D unresolved. The TCR originated in a man aged 25 to 40 in good health and CMV-seronegative. Sequencing was carried out using PBMCs. CDR3 DNA: TGTGCCAGCAGCTCTAGGTCGGTCAACACTGAAGCTTTCTTT. Protein: CASSSRSVNTEAFF.